The TCR beta chain under discussion was sequenced for a study of cytomegalovirus exposure and HLA in healthy donors. Looking at the study overall: Both the 120 validation repertoires and the approximately 700 first-cohort repertoires used the same platform, as reported by a later analysis.

Study observations and caveats: Rare sequences made up most TCRs, while some public TCRs were found in many donors. For cytomegalovirus status, the classifier reportedly gave diagnoses with high specificity and sensitivity.

In regard to this clone: Its antigen remains unknown.

Libraries were prepared by immunoSEQ multiplex PCR; TCRdb keeps only in-frame clonotypes and omits some of them. The sample includes roughly 65,000 clones, nearly 95% of them seen just once. In germline, CDR1 is LNHDA, CDR2 SQIVND (reference sequence). The junction had 13 bases not matched to a gene; V was cut back by 9 bases and J by 2 bases. CDR3 size: 16 residues. J is TRBJ1-3 and V is TRBV19, with 7 bases aligning to TRBD1. Material: PBMCs. This clonotype originated in a man aged 18 to 30 in good health and CMV-seropositive. CDR3: CASLPGQAYPGNTIYF. The DNA for the CDR3 is TGTGCCAGCCTTCCCGGACAGGCCTATCCTGGAAACACCATATATTTT. The complete variable domain, with remaining parts taken from reference TRBV19 and TRBJ1-3, reads DGGITQSPKYLFRKEGQNVTLSCEQNLNHDAMYWYRQDPGQGLRLIYYSQIVNDFQKGDIAEGYSVSREKKESFPLTVTSAQKNPTAFYLCASLPGQAYPGNTIYFGEGSWLTVV.